Included here is one T cell receptor (beta chain) sequence, with context. Original processing methods: Researchers report that nucleated cell counts were estimated from reference gene primer amplification. Clones were read by immunoSEQ multiplex PCR, and TCRdb kept only the in-frame ones, dropping some. That table is the source of V, J and clone size, and D and trimming were worked out from the DNA. The profile shows 200,000 to 250,000 clones, about 80% of them singletons. Germline-derived CDR1 and CDR2 are MNHEY and SMNVEV (reference sequence). The V segment lost 10 bases and the J segment 7 bases; nucleotides outside the gene matches: 7. The length of the CDR3 is 13 residues. This specimen comes from a study of blood T cell repertoires in COVID-19. About the study: Sites in the United States, Italy and Spain provided acute and convalescent COVID-19 samples. From T cells, B-cell-depleted T cells, or PBMCs came the material, which was cDNA or gDNA.

Material: peripheral blood. This TCR came from a man older than 75 with acute or convalescent COVID-19. The chain uses TRBV27 and TRBJ1-6; TRBD1 matches at 7 bases. The CDR3 reads CATYRGFNSPLHF. CDR3 DNA sequence: TGTGCCACGTACAGGGGATTCAATTCACCCCTCCACTTT.